Below are 27 T cell receptor beta chains sequenced from a single sample in a study of neurological immune-mediated disorders. TCRdb re-called the 5' RACE reads through MiXCR, storing one row per CDR3 protein. The sample has some 79,000 distinct CDR3 sequences; roughly 13% are singletons. Sequences were obtained from PBMCs. Every receptor here comes from a woman between 45 and 60 years old in good health.

This clonotype was detected ten times or more. The chain combines TRBV12-3 or TRBV12-4 with TRBJ1-2; D possibly corresponds to TRBD1 (6 bases). This CDR3 region has 15 residues. V was pared by 2 bases and J by 2 bases, with 12 bases between. The CDR3 nucleotides read TGTGCCAGCAGTTTAAGGGGGGCGCAGAACTATGGCTACACCTTC. Residues: CASSLRGAQNYGYTF.

This clonotype was seen repeatedly, ten times or more. This chain links TRBV7-2 with TRBJ1-1; no reliable D call. The germline gives CDR1 SGHTA, CDR2 FQGNSA. Trimming stripped 2 bases from V and 5 bases from J, with 12 bases between. This CDR3 comprises 14 residues. CDR3 region: CASSLMAGSTEAFF. CDR3 nucleotide sequence: TGTGCCAGCAGCTTAATGGCGGGATCGACTGAAGCTTTCTTT.

This clonotype was counted at least ten times. J is TRBJ2-3 and V is TRBV5-1, with 8 bases identical to TRBD2. CDR1 SGHRS and CDR2 YFSETQ come from the germline V gene. The CDR3 runs 15 residues. J lost 2 bases, V lost 9 bases, and 11 bases had no gene match. The CDR3 DNA sequence: TGCGCCAACTCATATAGCGGGACAAACACAGATACGCAGTATTTT. It translates to CANSYSGTNTDTQYF.

Comments on this clonotype: A read error is possible here, since a much larger clone lies one base away. The rearrangement uses TRBV6-6 and TRBJ2-2; tentatively, D is TRBD2 (5 bases). Germline CDR1 is MNHNY and CDR2 is SVGAGI (reference sequence). The CDR3 covers 13 residues. CDR3 in DNA: TGTGCCAGCAGTTACTTTCCAGACGGGGAGCCGTTTTTT. Its protein is CASSYFPDGEPFF.

This clonotype was observed a few times. This rearrangement joins TRBV14 to TRBJ1-3; D call uncertain. CDR1 SGHDN and CDR2 FVKESK come from the germline V gene. V was clipped by 0 bases and J by 4 bases, with 13 bases between them. The CDR3 contains 16 residues. The chain's CDR3 is CASSQDYVGSGNTIYF. CDR3 nucleotide sequence: TGTGCCAGCAGCCAAGATTATGTGGGTTCCGGAAACACCATATATTTT.

The rearrangement joins TRBV4-3 to TRBJ2-7, with 7 bases that match TRBD2. CDR3 length: 16 residues. V shed 0 bases, J shed 6 bases, and the junction held 11 bases outside the gene matches. Germline V CDR1 and CDR2: LGHNA, YSLEER. The chain's CDR3 is CASSQDLGGSSGEQYF. The CDR3 DNA follows: TGCGCCAGCAGCCAAGATCTTGGCGGGAGTAGCGGCGAGCAGTACTTC.

In its sample, this clonotype was seen many times. V gene TRBV5-1 combines with J gene TRBJ2-7; a possible D gene is TRBD2 (6 bases). Germline assignment: CDR1 SGHRS and CDR2 YFSETQ. Trimming stripped 4 bases from V and 3 bases from J, with 11 bases between. CDR3 length: 13 residues. The CDR3 DNA reads TGCGCCAGCAGCCCGACGGGAGACTACGAGCAGTACTTC. Protein sequence: CASSPTGDYEQYF.

There are a few counts of this clonotype. This sequence joins TRBV5-1 and TRBJ1-5, with D tentatively TRBD1 (6 bases). There are 15 residues in the CDR3. CDR1 SGHRS and CDR2 YFSETQ come from the germline V gene. V gave up 4 bases and J gave up 1 base, with 12 bases separating them. CDR3 amino acids: CASSPQGTSNQPQHF. For the CDR3, the DNA is TGCGCCAGCAGCCCACAGGGAACCAGCAATCAGCCCCAGCATTTT.

In this sample, this clonotype turned up many times. The CDR3 loop is CASSLADRVGEQYF. For the CDR3, the DNA is TGTGCCAGCAGCTTAGCGGACAGGGTCGGGGAGCAGTACTTC. The V and J genes are TRBV7-9 and TRBJ2-7; TRBD1 aligns across 8 bases. Trimming cost V 0 bases and J 7 bases; bases outside gene matches: 5. The CDR3 is 14 residues long. The germline CDR1 and CDR2 sequences are SEHNR and FQNEAQ (reference sequence). Variable domain in full (rest from reference TRBV7-9 and TRBJ2-7): DTGVSQNPRHKITKRGQNVTFRCDPISEHNRLYWYRQTLGQGPEFLTYFQNEAQLEKSRLLSDRFSAERPKGSFSTLEIQRTEQGDSAMYLCASSLADRVGEQYFGPGTRLTVT.

This clonotype was counted many times. V gene TRBV6-5 combines with J gene TRBJ2-2; tentatively, D is TRBD1 (5 bases). Between the trimmed V and J ends, which lost 7 bases and 5 bases, there was a span of 17 bases. CDR3 length: 15 residues. CDR1 MNHEY and CDR2 SVGAGI come from the germline V gene. The CDR3 bases are TGTGCCAGCACCTTTACCGGCAGGGTGACCGGGGAGCTGTTTTTT. The encoded protein is CASTFTGRVTGELFF.

There are many counts of this clonotype. This sequence joins TRBV7-9 and TRBJ1-5; no reliable D call. This CDR3 has 14 amino acids. Looked up from germline, CDR1 is SEHNR and CDR2 is FQNEAQ (reference sequence). Trimming took off 2 bases at V and 0 bases at J, with 5 bases between the two ends. CDR3 DNA: TGTGCCAGCAGCTTATCCGTTAGCAATCAGCCCCAGCATTTT. It translates to CASSLSVSNQPQHF.

This clonotype appeared many times. The DNA for the CDR3 is TGCGCCAGCAGCGTGCAGGGTTACGACACTGAAGCTTTCTTT. Its protein is CASSVQGYDTEAFF. V is TRBV5-1 and J is TRBJ1-1; a weak D match, TRBD1 (5 bases). The V and J ends lost 4 bases and 3 bases respectively, with 13 bases between them. Germline V CDR1 and CDR2: SGHRS, YFSETQ. The CDR3 loop spans 14 amino acids. Based on the CDR3 plus reference TRBV5-1 and TRBJ1-1, the full variable domain is KAGVTQTPRYLIKTRGQQVTLSCSPISGHRSVSWYQQTPGQGLQFLFEYFSETQRNKGNFPGRFSGRQFSNSRSEMNVSTLELGDSALYLCASSVQGYDTEAFFGQGTRLTVV.

V and J are TRBV5-6 and TRBJ2-1, with D possibly being TRBD2 (6 bases). The germline gives CDR1 SGHDT, CDR2 YYEEEE. CDR3 length: 14 residues. V lost 4 bases, J lost 8 bases, and 16 bases lay in between. Here the CDR3 DNA reads TGTGCCAGCAGCCCGGGACCTAGGAGGGATGAGCAGTTCTTC. Encoded protein: CASSPGPRRDEQFF.

This clonotype occurred many times. The rearrangement joins TRBV10-3 to TRBJ2-1; D unclear. The CDR3 totals 12 residues. Germline CDR1 and CDR2: ENHRY and SYGVKD. V gave up 1 base and J gave up 9 bases, with 7 bases separating them. The CDR3 nucleotides read TGTGCCATCAGTGAGTTGTTGGGTGAGCAGTTCTTC. This encodes CAISELLGEQFF.

Ten or more counts support this clonotype. The chain combines TRBV7-9 with TRBJ2-7; 9 bases fit TRBD1. The CDR3 is 14 amino acids. CDR1 SEHNR and CDR2 FQNEAQ come from the germline V gene (reference sequence). V trimming: 4 bases; J trimming: 2 bases; junction bases outside the gene matches: 3. The DNA of the CDR3 is TGTGCCAGCAGCTCACGACAGGGGGCCTACGAGCAGTACTTC. It translates to CASSSRQGAYEQYF.

This clonotype was seen a few times. A junction boundary mismatches the germline segment, possibly from a read error. V gene TRBV28 combines with J gene TRBJ2-1, with D possibly being TRBD1 or TRBD2 (5 bases each). Germline assignment: CDR1 MDHEN and CDR2 SYDVKM. This CDR3 comprises 16 residues. Here the CDR3 reads CSSSLSRGFTYNEQFF. The DNA of the CDR3 is TGTTCCAGCAGCCTCTCTCGGGGCTTTACTTACAATGAGCAGTTCTTC.

The V gene is TRBV28, the J gene TRBJ1-2; D ambiguous. The CDR3 is 13 residues long. The ends were cut back, 6 bases at V and 4 bases at J, with 12 bases in the middle. CDR1 is MDHEN and CDR2 is SYDVKM in the germline V gene. The CDR3 DNA sequence: TGTGCCAGCAGCCGGCGGCAGTTCTATGGCTACACCTTC. Translating gives CASSRRQFYGYTF.

This clonotype has ten or more counts. The J gene is TRBJ2-3, the V gene TRBV4-2, with TRBD2 identical over 11 bases. V lost 4 bases to trimming and J lost 0 bases; unmatched junction nucleotides: 12. This CDR3 has 19 amino acids. Germline V CDR1 and CDR2: LGHNA, YNFKEQ. CDR3 in amino acids: CASSPGLADPIPSTDTQYF. The CDR3 coding sequence is TGTGCCAGCAGCCCGGGACTAGCGGATCCAATTCCTAGCACAGATACGCAGTATTTT.

This clonotype was detected many times. This chain connects TRBV5-1 to TRBJ2-1; 8 bases map to TRBD2. J gave up 0 bases and V 4 bases, and 6 bases lay outside the gene matches. The CDR3 is made up of 16 amino acids. Per the germline V gene, CDR1 is SGHRS and CDR2 is YFSETQ. CDR3 protein: CASSLSGASSYNEQFF. The DNA for the CDR3 is TGCGCCAGCAGCCTTAGCGGGGCGAGCTCCTACAATGAGCAGTTCTTC.

This clonotype was seen at least ten times. This rearrangement joins TRBV11-2 to TRBJ2-7; D is undetermined. V lost 1 base to trimming and J lost 3 bases, with 10 bases between them. CDR3 length: 14 amino acids. Germline-derived CDR1 and CDR2 are SGHAT and FQNNGV. CDR3 amino acids: CASSLVPAGYEQYF. Here the CDR3 DNA reads TGTGCCAGCAGCTTAGTGCCGGCTGGCTACGAGCAGTACTTC.

This clonotype was counted only a few times. The chain employs TRBV5-5 and TRBJ2-3, with TRBD2 matching 7 bases. The CDR3 contains 17 residues. V shed 3 bases, J shed 3 bases, and the junction held 13 bases outside the gene matches. Germline CDR1 and CDR2: SGHKS and YYEKEE (reference sequence). This CDR3 is CASSYLRVGRGTDTQYF. The CDR3 DNA is TGTGCCAGCAGCTACCTCCGGGTAGGGCGGGGGACAGATACGCAGTATTTT.

This clonotype was recorded many times. This rearrangement joins TRBV7-2 to TRBJ1-2; D is uncertain. The CDR3 totals 13 residues. Trimming stripped 4 bases from V and 5 bases from J, with 11 bases between. From germline, CDR1 is SGHTA and CDR2 FQGNSA. CDR3 sequence: CASSSPPTYGYTF. CDR3 coding DNA: TGTGCCAGCAGCTCCCCACCTACATATGGCTACACCTTC.

The table lists this clonotype with many counts. The chain is built from TRBV20-1 and TRBJ2-5; 9 nucleotides match TRBD2. CDR1 and CDR2 from the germline V gene are DFQATT and SNEGSKA (reference sequence). The CDR3 is made up of 14 amino acids. V was pared by 4 bases and J by 5 bases, with 8 bases of the junction left unmatched. CDR3: CSATLAGVGETQYF. CDR3 DNA sequence: TGCAGTGCTACCTTAGCGGGAGTGGGGGAGACCCAGTACTTC.

This clonotype occurred many times. In DNA, the CDR3 is TGCGCCAGCAGCGGCCTAGCGGGAGGGTCTTTAAGCTCCTACAATGAGCAGTTCTTC. Translating gives CASSGLAGGSLSSYNEQFF. This rearrangement joins TRBV5-1 to TRBJ2-1; 12 positions match TRBD2. CDR1 and CDR2 from the germline V gene are SGHRS and YFSETQ. The V gene end was trimmed by 4 bases and the J gene end by 0 bases; junction bases not matched to a gene: 11. The CDR3 is made up of 19 amino acids.

The sample holds a few counts of this clonotype. This chain joins TRBV5-1 and TRBJ2-3; 8 nucleotides line up with TRBD2. CDR1 is SGHRS, CDR2 YFSETQ, per germline. The J segment lost 2 bases and the V segment lost 2 bases, leaving 4 bases of the junction unmatched. There are 15 residues in the CDR3. The DNA for the CDR3 is TGCGCCAGCAGCTTCGGAGCGGGAGACACAGATACGCAGTATTTT. Residues: CASSFGAGDTDTQYF.

On this clonotype itself: This may be a read error, as it is one base from a much larger clone. This chain connects TRBV5-1 to TRBJ2-5; 11 positions match TRBD2. Germline CDR1 reads SGHRS; CDR2 reads YFSETQ. The CDR3 has 18 amino acids. Losses at the gene ends were 3 bases for V and 1 base for J; bases not matched to a gene: 11. CDR3: CASSSSSLAGGLQETQYF. As DNA, the CDR3 is TGCGCCAGCAGCTCGTCCTCCCTAGCGGGGGGCCTCCAAGAGACCCAGTACTTC.

The chain links TRBV12-3 or TRBV12-4 to TRBJ1-6, with 8 nucleotides matching TRBD1. The CDR3 spans 15 residues. V lost 0 bases to trimming and J lost 9 bases; unmatched junction nucleotides: 4. This CDR3 reads CASSLATGGFSPLHF. The CDR3 DNA is TGTGCCAGCAGTTTAGCTACAGGGGGTTTTTCACCCCTCCACTTT.